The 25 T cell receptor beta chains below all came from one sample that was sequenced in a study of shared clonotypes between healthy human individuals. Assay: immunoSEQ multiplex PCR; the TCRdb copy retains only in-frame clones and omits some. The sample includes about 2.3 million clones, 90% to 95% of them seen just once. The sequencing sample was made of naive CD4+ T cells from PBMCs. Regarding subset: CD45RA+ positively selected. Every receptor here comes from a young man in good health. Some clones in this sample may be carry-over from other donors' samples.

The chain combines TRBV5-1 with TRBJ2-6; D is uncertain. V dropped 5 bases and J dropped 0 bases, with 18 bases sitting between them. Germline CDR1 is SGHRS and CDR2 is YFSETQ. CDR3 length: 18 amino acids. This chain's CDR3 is CASSFGGSKTSGANVLTF. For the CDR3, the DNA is TGCGCCAGCAGTTTTGGTGGCAGCAAAACCTCTGGGGCCAACGTCCTGACTTTC.

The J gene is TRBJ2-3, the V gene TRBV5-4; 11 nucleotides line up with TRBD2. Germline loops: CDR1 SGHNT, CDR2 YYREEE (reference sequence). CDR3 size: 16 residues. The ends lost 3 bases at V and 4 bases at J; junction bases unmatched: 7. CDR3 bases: TGTGCCAGCAGCTCTACTAGCGGGAGTATCCCAGATACGCAGTATTTT. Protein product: CASSSTSGSIPDTQYF.

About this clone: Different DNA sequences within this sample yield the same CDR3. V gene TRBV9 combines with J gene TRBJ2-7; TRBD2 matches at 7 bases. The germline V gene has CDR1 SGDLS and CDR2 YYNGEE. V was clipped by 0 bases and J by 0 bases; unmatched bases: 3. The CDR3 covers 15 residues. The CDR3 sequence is CASSVAGGSSYEQYF. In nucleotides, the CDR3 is TGTGCCAGCAGCGTAGCTGGCGGGAGCTCCTACGAGCAGTACTTC.

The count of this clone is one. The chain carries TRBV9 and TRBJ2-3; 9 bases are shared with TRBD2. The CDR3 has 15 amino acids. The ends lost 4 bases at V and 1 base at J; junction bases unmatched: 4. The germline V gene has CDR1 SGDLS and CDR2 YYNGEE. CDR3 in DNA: TGTGCCAGCAGCTCGAGACTAGCGGGCACAGATACGCAGTATTTT. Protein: CASSSRLAGTDTQYF.

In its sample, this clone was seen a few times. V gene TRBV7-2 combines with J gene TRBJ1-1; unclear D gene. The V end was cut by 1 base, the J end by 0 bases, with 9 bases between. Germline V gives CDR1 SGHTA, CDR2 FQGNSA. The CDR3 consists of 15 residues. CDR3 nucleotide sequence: TGTGCCAGCAGCTTAGGTACGAGGATGAACACTGAAGCTTTCTTT. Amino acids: CASSLGTRMNTEAFF.

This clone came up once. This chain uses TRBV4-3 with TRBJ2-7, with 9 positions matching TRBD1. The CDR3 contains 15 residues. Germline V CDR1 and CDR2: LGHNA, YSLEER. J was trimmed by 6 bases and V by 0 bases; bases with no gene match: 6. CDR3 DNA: TGCGCCAGCAGCCAAGATAACAGGGGGCTAAGCGAGCAGTACTTC. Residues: CASSQDNRGLSEQYF.

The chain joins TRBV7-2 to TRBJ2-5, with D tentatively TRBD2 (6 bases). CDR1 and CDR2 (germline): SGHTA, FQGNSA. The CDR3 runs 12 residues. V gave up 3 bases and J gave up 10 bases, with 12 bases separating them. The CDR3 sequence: CASSFSGLNQYF. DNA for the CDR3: TGTGCCAGCAGCTTTTCCGGACTAAACCAGTACTTC.

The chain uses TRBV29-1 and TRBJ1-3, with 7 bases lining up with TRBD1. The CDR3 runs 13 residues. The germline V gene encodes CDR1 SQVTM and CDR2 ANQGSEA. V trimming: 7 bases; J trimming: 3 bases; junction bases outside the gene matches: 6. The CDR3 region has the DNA TGCAGCGCTCTCGGACAGGTTGGAAACACCATATATTTT. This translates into CSALGQVGNTIYF.

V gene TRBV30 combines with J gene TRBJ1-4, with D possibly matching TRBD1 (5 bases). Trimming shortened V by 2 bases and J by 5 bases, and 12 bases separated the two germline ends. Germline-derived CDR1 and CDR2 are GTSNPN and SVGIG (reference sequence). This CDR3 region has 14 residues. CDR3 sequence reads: CAWSRLGANEKLFF. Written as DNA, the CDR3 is TGTGCCTGGAGTAGGTTAGGGGCGAATGAAAAACTGTTTTTT.

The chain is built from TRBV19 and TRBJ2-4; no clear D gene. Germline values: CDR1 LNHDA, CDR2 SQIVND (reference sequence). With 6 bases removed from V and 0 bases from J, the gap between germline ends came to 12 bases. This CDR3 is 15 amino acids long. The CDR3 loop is CASRSDLLAKNIQYF. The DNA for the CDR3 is TGTGCCAGTAGATCGGATTTATTAGCCAAAAACATTCAGTACTTC.

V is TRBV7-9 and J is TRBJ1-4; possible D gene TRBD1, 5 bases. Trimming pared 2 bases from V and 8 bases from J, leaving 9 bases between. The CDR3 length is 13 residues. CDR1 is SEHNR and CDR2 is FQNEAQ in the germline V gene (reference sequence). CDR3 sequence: CASSLMAGEKLFF. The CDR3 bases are TGTGCCAGCAGCTTAATGGCAGGGGAAAAACTGTTTTTT.

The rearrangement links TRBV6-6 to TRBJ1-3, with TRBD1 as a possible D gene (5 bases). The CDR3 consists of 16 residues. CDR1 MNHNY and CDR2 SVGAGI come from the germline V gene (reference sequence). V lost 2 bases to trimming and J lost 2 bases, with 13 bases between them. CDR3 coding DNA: TGTGCCAGCAGTTACGGGCAGGGAGAGGCTGGAAACACCATATATTTT. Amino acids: CASSYGQGEAGNTIYF.

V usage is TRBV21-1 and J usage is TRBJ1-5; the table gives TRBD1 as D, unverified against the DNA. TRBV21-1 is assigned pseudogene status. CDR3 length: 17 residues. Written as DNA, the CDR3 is TGTGCCAGCAGGGACAGGCATGGGTATATAAGCAATCAGCCCCAGCATTTT. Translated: CASRDRHGYISNQPQHF.

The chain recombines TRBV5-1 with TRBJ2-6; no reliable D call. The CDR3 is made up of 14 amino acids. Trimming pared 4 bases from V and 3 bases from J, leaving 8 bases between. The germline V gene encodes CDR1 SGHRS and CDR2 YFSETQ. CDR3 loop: CASSRSFGANVLTF. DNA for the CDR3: TGCGCCAGCAGCCGGTCCTTTGGGGCCAACGTCCTGACTTTC.

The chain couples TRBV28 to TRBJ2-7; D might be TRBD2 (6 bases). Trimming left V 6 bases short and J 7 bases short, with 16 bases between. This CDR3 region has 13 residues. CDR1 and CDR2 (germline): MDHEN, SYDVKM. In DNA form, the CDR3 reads TGTGCCAGCAGCCATTGGTCGAGCGGGGAGCAGTACTTC. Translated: CASSHWSSGEQYF.

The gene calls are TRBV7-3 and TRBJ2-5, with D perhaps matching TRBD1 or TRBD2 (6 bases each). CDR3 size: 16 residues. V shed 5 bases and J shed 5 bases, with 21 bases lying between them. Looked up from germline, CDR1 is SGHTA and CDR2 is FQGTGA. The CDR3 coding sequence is TGTGCCAGCAGCCCTGGGGGGCTGCCGGGTTCGGAGACCCAGTACTTC. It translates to CASSPGGLPGSETQYF.

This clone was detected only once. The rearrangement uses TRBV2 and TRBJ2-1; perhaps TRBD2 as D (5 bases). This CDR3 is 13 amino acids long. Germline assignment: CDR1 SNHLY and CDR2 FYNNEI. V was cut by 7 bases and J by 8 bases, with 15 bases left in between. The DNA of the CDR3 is TGTGCCAGCACCGGCCGGGAATCGGATGAGCAGTTCTTC. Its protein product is CASTGRESDEQFF.

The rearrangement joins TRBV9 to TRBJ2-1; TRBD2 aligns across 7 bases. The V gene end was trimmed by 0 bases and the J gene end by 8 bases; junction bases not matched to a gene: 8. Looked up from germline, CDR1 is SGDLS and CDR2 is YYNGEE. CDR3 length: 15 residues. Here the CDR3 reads CASSVDSGTPDEQFF. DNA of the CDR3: TGTGCCAGCAGCGTAGACAGCGGGACGCCCGATGAGCAGTTCTTC.

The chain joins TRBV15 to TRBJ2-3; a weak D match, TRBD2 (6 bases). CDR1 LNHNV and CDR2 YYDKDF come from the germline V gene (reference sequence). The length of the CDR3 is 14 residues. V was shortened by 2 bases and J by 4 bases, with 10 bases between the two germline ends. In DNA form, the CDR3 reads TGTGCCACCAGCAGACAGCGGGCTGCAGATACGCAGTATTTT. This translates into CATSRQRAADTQYF.

The CDR3 protein is CASNGGRTGGTGELFF. CDR3 sequence (DNA): TGTGCCAGCAATGGGGGCCGGACAGGGGGAACCGGGGAGCTGTTTTTT. V is TRBV2 and J is TRBJ2-2; 10 bases align to TRBD1. Looked up from germline, CDR1 is SNHLY and CDR2 is FYNNEI. The CDR3 extends over 16 amino acids. J was trimmed by 5 bases and V by 7 bases; bases with no gene match: 10.

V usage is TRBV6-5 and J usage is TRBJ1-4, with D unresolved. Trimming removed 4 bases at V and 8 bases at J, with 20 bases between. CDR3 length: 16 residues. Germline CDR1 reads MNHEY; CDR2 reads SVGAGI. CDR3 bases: TGTGCCAGCAGTTCGTCCGGCCCGACCCGGACGGAAAAACTGTTTTTT. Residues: CASSSSGPTRTEKLFF.

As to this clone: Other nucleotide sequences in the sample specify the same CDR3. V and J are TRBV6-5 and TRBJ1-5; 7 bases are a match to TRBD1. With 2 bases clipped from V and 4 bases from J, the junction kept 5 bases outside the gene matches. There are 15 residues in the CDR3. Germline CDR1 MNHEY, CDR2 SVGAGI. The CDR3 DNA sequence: TGTGCCAGCAGTTACCGACAGGGAGGGAATCAGCCCCAGCATTTT. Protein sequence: CASSYRQGGNQPQHF.

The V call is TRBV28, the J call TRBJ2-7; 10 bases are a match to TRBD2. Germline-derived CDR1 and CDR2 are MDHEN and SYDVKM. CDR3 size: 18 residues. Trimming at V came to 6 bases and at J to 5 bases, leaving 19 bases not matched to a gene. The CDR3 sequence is CASSPSGLSGRGANEQYF. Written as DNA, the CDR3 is TGTGCCAGCAGCCCATCGGGGTTAAGCGGGAGGGGGGCTAACGAGCAGTACTTC.

This chain's CDR3 is CASSPRQGARSPLHF. The CDR3 DNA reads TGTGCCAGCAGTCCTCGACAGGGGGCAAGGTCACCCCTCCACTTT. This rearrangement joins TRBV28 to TRBJ1-6; TRBD1 aligns across 10 bases. V shed 5 bases, J shed 10 bases, and the junction held 8 bases outside the gene matches. Germline-derived CDR1 and CDR2 are MDHEN and SYDVKM. The CDR3 sequence is 15 residues long.

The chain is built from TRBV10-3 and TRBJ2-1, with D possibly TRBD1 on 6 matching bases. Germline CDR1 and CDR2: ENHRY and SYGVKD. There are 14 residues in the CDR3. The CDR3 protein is CATTGQSSYNEQFF. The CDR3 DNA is TGTGCGACGACTGGACAGAGCTCCTACAATGAGCAGTTCTTC.